This T cell receptor (beta chain) was found in a study of shared clonotypes between healthy human individuals. Sorted-subset replicate PCRs used 200 ng of genomic DNA. This amount corresponded to 30,000 to 35,000 T cell genomes. Some clones are missing from TCRdb's copy, which holds only in-frame ones; the method was immunoSEQ multiplex PCR. The table has about 1.5 million clones, 95% to 99% seen once. V lost 6 bases, J lost 7 bases, and 19 bases lay in between. Germline values: CDR1 SQVTM, CDR2 ANQGSEA. CDR3 length equals 14 residues. This TCR was recovered from a young man in good health. The specimen sequenced was naive CD4+ T cells sorted from blood. The sample's subset: CD45RA+ positively selected. This sequence joins TRBV29-1 and TRBJ2-1; a possible D gene is TRBD1 (6 bases). The CDR3 region is CSVLGHREKNEQFF. The CDR3 nucleotides are TGCAGCGTGCTGGGGCACAGGGAGAAGAATGAGCAGTTCTTC.